These 10 T cell receptor beta chains came from one sample sequenced in a study of T-cell memory formation after mild COVID-19. Each CDR3 protein is one row after TCRdb ran MiXCR on the 5' RACE reads. The table includes hundreds of thousands of distinct CDR3 sequences, approximately 16% detected once. Sample: PBMCs or a T cell subset sorted from them (not recorded which). Receptors originate from a man between 18 and 29 years old who had mild COVID-19 (a few samples of this study predate the infection). Cell type and time point are not known.

This clonotype came up a few times. J is TRBJ2-3 and V is TRBV12-3 or TRBV12-4, with TRBD1 matching over 7 bases. CDR3 length equals 16 residues. With 5 bases clipped from V and 1 base from J, the junction kept 9 bases outside the gene matches. In nucleotides, the CDR3 is TGTGCCAGCAGTCAGAGAACAGGGGTGGGCACAGATACGCAGTATTTT. Translating gives CASSQRTGVGTDTQYF.

This clonotype has just a few counts. The chain uses TRBV6-5 and TRBJ1-4, with D perhaps matching TRBD1 (6 bases). V shed 5 bases and J shed 6 bases, with 19 bases lying between them. The V gene's germline CDR1 is MNHEY and CDR2 SVGAGI. This CDR3 comprises 16 residues. CDR3 protein: CASSARGGEVDEKLFF. CDR3 DNA: TGTGCCAGCAGTGCCCGGGGGGGCGAGGTGGATGAAAAACTGTTTTTT.

This clonotype has at least ten counts. The J gene is TRBJ2-6, the V gene TRBV5-1, with D hard to call. In germline, CDR1 is SGHRS, CDR2 YFSETQ. Trimming left V 6 bases short and J 1 base short, with 8 bases between. This CDR3 region has 14 residues. The CDR3 DNA is TGCGCCAGCAATAGGCGATCTGGGGCCAACGTCCTGACTTTC. The encoded protein is CASNRRSGANVLTF.

CDR3 sequence reads: CASSRVPWGAGPFSQYF. DNA of the CDR3: TGCGCCAGCAGTCGCGTCCCGTGGGGGGCAGGACCGTTCTCGCAGTATTTT. The chain recombines TRBV23-1 with TRBJ2-3; D may match TRBD1 or TRBD2 (6 bases each). TRBV23-1 has ORF status, its function being uncertain. CDR3 length equals 17 residues. Between the trimmed V and J ends, which lost 4 bases and 10 bases, there was a span of 27 bases.

This clonotype has just a few counts. The junction shows a germline mismatch at one end, possibly a read error. The rearrangement links TRBV12-3 or TRBV12-4 to TRBJ2-1; 10 positions match TRBD2. This CDR3 spans 14 amino acids. The CDR3 spells CASRLAGGMNEQFF. CDR3 bases: TGTGCCAGCAGATTAGCGGGGGGTATGAATGAGCAGTTCTTC.

Many counts were recorded for this clonotype. This sequence joins TRBV2 and TRBJ2-3; 9 bases align to TRBD2. Germline V lookup: CDR1 SNHLY, CDR2 FYNNEI. Trimming at V came to 3 bases and at J to 2 bases, leaving 9 bases not matched to a gene. CDR3 size: 17 residues. CDR3 DNA sequence: TGTGCCAGCAGTGAGACCTTGACGGGACTAGCCACAGATACGCAGTATTTT. As protein: CASSETLTGLATDTQYF.

Written as DNA, the CDR3 is TGTGCCAGTAGTTGGAGGGGTTCGGGCACCGGGGAGCTGTTTTTT. It encodes CASSWRGSGTGELFF. The rearrangement joins TRBV19 to TRBJ2-2; possible D gene TRBD2, 6 bases. Germline V gene sequence: CDR1 LNHDA, CDR2 SQIVND (reference sequence). V shed 5 bases and J shed 4 bases, with 14 bases lying between them. This CDR3 has 15 residues. The full variable domain, rest sourced from reference TRBV19 and TRBJ2-2, is DGGITQSPKYLFRKEGQNVTLSCEQNLNHDAMYWYRQDPGQGLRLIYYSQIVNDFQKGDIAEGYSVSREKKESFPLTVTSAQKNPTAFYLCASSWRGSGTGELFFGEGSRLTVL.

This clonotype appeared a few times. The V gene is TRBV5-4, the J gene TRBJ2-5; no clear D. CDR1 is SGHNT, CDR2 YYREEE, per germline (reference sequence). Trimming left V 3 bases short and J 2 bases short, with 17 bases between. This CDR3 contains 16 residues. DNA of the CDR3: TGTGCCAGCAGCTCCTCGCTGGATCGCCCGCAAGAGACCCAGTACTTC. This codes for CASSSSLDRPQETQYF.

This clonotype showed up just a few times. V gene TRBV4-1 combines with J gene TRBJ1-4; 9 nucleotides match TRBD1. V lost 4 bases and J lost 7; bases outside the gene matches: 10. This CDR3 region has 16 residues. Germline V gene data show CDR1 as MGHRA and CDR2 as YSYEKL. The CDR3 bases are TGCGCCAGCAGCCCAGGGACAGGGATCCAGGCTGAAAAACTGTTTTTT. Translation: CASSPGTGIQAEKLFF.

There are a few counts of this clonotype. The chain links TRBV6-2 or TRBV6-3 to TRBJ2-7; 9 bases map to TRBD1. The CDR3 loop spans 14 amino acids. V lost 2 bases and J lost 7; bases outside the gene matches: 6. Germline assignment: CDR1 MNHEY and CDR2 SVGEGT. CDR3 nucleotide sequence: TGTGCCAGCAGTTACGCCGGGACAGGGTTAGAGCAGTACGTC. This encodes CASSYAGTGLEQYV.